The entry that follows covers one TCR beta chain sequence. What it binds is not known. Germline V gene sequence: CDR1 GTSNPN, CDR2 SVGIG (reference sequence). CDR3 size: 18 residues. V lost 6 bases, J lost 6 bases, and 17 bases stayed unmatched. The data were obtained in a study of cytomegalovirus exposure and HLA in healthy donors. Study-wide results and caveats: HLA alleles were associated with 16,000 or so TCR beta sequences in a later analysis at 0.05 false discovery rate. Association of a missense DCLRE1C variant with TCR beta V- and J-gene trimming was reported in a later analysis.

Primers: 60 Vbeta forward and 13 Jbeta reverse. TCRdb's copy holds only in-frame clones and misses some; the assay was immunoSEQ multiplex PCR. Of around 120,000 clones listed, over 60% were seen once; the top ten hold about 3.3%. The donors (healthy individuals) were bone marrow donors. Sequencing used PBMCs. V usage is TRBV30 and J usage is TRBJ2-2, with 12 bases matching TRBD1. The source of this sequence is a woman in her thirties in good health and CMV-seropositive. Here the CDR3 reads CACRFRDRGREVPGELFF. CDR3 DNA: TGTGCCTGCCGATTCCGGGACAGGGGGCGCGAGGTGCCCGGGGAGCTGTTTTTT. Looking up the rest from reference TRBV30 and TRBJ2-2 gives the full variable domain: SQTIHQWPATLVQPVGSPLSLECTVEGTSNPNLYWYRQAAGRGLQLLFYSVGIGQISSEVPQNLSASRPQDRQFILSSKKLLLSDSGFYLCACRFRDRGREVPGELFFGEGSRLTVL.